One T cell receptor beta chain is described in this entry. Seattle patient enrollment occurred during active infection, with longitudinal follow-up thereafter. These data are taken from a study of blood T cell repertoires in COVID-19. Study as a whole: T cells, B-cell-depleted T cells, or PBMCs supplied cDNA or gDNA.

The germline gives CDR1 GTSNPN, CDR2 SVGIG (reference sequence). The CDR3 has 14 residues. Trimming took 0 bases from V and 1 from J, leaving 7 bases between them. Generated by immunoSEQ multiplex PCR, the TCRdb table keeps only in-frame clones and is missing some. This table has about 120,000 clones, over 75% appearing once. Sequenced sample: peripheral blood. The V call is TRBV30, the J call TRBJ1-3, with a tentative D call TRBD1 (6 bases). This TCR came from a man younger than 40 with COVID-19, enrolled during active disease. CDR3 region: CAWSVQGSGNTIYF. The CDR3 bases are TGTGCCTGGAGTGTACAGGGTTCTGGAAACACCATATATTTT. Complete variable domain (other parts from reference TRBV30 and TRBJ1-3): SQTIHQWPATLVQPVGSPLSLECTVEGTSNPNLYWYRQAAGRGLQLLFYSVGIGQISSEVPQNLSASRPQDRQFILSSKKLLLSDSGFYLCAWSVQGSGNTIYFGEGSWLTVV.